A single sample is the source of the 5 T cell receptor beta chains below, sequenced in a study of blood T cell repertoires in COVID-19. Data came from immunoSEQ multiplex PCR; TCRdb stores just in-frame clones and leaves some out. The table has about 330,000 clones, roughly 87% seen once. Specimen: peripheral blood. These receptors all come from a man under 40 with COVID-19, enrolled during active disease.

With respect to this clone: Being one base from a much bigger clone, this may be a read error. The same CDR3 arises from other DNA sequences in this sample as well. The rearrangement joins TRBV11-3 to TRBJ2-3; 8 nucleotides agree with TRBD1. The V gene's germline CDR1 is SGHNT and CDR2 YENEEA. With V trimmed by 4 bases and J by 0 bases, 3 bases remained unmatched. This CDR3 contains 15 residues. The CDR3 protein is CASSSRTGSTDTQYF. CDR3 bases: TGTGCCAGCAGCTCCCGGACAGGGAGCACAGATACGCAGTATTTT.

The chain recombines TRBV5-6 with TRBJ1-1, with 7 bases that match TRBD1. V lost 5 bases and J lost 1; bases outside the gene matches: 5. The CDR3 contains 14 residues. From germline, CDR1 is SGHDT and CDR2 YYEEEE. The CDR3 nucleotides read TGTGCCAGCAGGACACAGGGGAGGAACACTGAAGCTTTCTTT. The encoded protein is CASRTQGRNTEAFF.

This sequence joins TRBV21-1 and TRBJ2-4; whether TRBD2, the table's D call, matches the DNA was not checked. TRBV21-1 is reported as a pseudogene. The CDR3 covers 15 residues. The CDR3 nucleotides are TGTGCCAGCAGCAAGGGGAGGGGGGCCAAAAACATTCAGTACTTC. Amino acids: CASSKGRGAKNIQYF.

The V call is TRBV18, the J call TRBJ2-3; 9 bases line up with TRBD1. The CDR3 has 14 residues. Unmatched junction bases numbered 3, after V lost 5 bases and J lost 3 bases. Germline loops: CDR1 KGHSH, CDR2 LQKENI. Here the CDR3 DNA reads TGTGCCAGCTCATACAGGGGGCGGACAGATACGCAGTATTTT. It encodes CASSYRGRTDTQYF.

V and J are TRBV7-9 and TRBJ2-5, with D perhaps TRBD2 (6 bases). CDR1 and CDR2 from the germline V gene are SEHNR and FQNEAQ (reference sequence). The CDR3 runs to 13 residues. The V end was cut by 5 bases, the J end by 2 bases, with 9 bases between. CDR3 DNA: TGTGCCAGCAGCCCGGGACTGCAAGAGACCCAGTACTTC. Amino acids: CASSPGLQETQYF.